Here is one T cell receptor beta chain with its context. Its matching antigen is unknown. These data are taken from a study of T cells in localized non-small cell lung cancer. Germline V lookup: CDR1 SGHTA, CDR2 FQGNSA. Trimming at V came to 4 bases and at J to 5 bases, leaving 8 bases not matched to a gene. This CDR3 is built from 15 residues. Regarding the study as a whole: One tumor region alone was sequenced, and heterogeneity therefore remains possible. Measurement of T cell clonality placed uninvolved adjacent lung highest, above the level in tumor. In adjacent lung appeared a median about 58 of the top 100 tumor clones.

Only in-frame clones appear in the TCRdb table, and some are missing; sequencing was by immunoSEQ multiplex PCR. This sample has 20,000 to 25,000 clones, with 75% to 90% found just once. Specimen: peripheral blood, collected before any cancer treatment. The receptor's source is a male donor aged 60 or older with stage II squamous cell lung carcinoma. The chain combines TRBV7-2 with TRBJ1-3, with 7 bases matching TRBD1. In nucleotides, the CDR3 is TGTGCCAGCAGCTCCAGGGGGACTGGGAGAAACACCATATATTTT. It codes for CASSSRGTGRNTIYF.